The following is a T cell receptor beta chain sequence with its context. Its antigen is not known. The CDR3 spans 15 residues. The germline V gene encodes CDR1 MGHRA and CDR2 YSYEKL. The V end lost 0 bases, the J end lost 5 bases, and 13 bases lay between the germline ends. The source of the sample is a study of cytomegalovirus exposure and HLA in healthy donors. Overall study results and limits: Within the approximately 110 validation repertoires, first-cohort TCR clusters tended to co-occur, according to a later analysis. The authors listed 150 or so TCR beta chains as cytomegalovirus-associated. Confirmation was obtained in vitro that a few CMV-associated chains are specific for CMV antigens.

The study drew the donors from its 120-subject validation cohort, separate from the approximately 700-subject first cohort. Using immunoSEQ multiplex PCR, the repertoire was profiled, and TCRdb retains in-frame clones only, with some absent. Among some 170,000 clones, approximately 96% were seen once, and the ten largest hold about 0.89%. The receptor's source is a woman aged 18-29 years in good health and CMV-seronegative. The sample was PBMCs. V gene TRBV4-1 combines with J gene TRBJ1-2, with D perhaps TRBD1 (6 bases). The CDR3 DNA sequence: TGCGCCAGCAGCCAAGACCGGACAGCACAGTATGGCTACACCTTC. Its translation: CASSQDRTAQYGYTF.